This TCR beta chain was identified in a study of cytomegalovirus exposure and HLA in healthy donors. Findings and limits, study-wide: What a later analysis reportedly showed was that an Asian-associated ancestry cluster had fewer N-insertions than the 666-donor mean. Cytomegalovirus association was listed for 150 to 200 TCR beta chains. Analyses of presence/absence relied on an assumption of roughly uniform sequencing depth across donors. Per a prior analysis, the majority of TCR beta V segments were productive roughly 90% or roughly 30% of the time.

A multiplex PCR was run with 60 Vbeta primers and 13 Jbeta primers. Sequencing was performed with immunoSEQ multiplex PCR; in TCRdb, only in-frame clones are kept and a portion is missing. The profile shows over 100,000 clones, about three quarters of them singletons. Note on this clone: Its antigen is as yet unknown.

CDR3 length: 15 amino acids. The germline V and J ends were trimmed by 4 bases and 4 bases, with 19 bases remaining between them. Germline values: CDR1 SQVTM, CDR2 ANQGSEA. Sequenced: PBMCs. V and J are TRBV29-1 and TRBJ2-5, with a possible D match to TRBD1 (5 bases). The source of this sequence is a woman aged 40 to 50 in good health and CMV-seropositive. The CDR3 bases are TGCAGCGTTGGCGATCTGACCAGGGTGAGAGAGACCCAGTACTTC. Translated, it gives CSVGDLTRVRETQYF.